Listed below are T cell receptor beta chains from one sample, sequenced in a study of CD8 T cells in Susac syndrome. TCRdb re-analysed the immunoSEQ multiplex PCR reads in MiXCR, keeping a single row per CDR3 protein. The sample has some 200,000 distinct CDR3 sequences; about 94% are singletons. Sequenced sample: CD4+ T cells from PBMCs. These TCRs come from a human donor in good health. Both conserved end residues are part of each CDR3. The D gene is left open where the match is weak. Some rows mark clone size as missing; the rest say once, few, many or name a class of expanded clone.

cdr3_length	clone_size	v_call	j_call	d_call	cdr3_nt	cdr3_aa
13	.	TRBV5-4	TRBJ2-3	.	TGTGCCAGCAGCTCGACAGTGGCAGATACGCAGTATTTT	CASSSTVADTQYF
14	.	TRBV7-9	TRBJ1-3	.	TGTGCCAGCAGCCATACTAGACGGGGAAACACCATATATTTT	CASSHTRRGNTIYF
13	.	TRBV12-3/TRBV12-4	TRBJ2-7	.	TGTGCCAGCGCCCCAGGACAGAACTACGAGCAGTACTTC	CASAPGQNYEQYF
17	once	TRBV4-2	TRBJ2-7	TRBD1	TGTGCCAGCAGCCAAGAGGGGACAGGGGGCAACTCCTACGAGCAGTACTTC	CASSQEGTGGNSYEQYF
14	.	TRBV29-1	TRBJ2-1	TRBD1	TGCAGCGTTATTGGACAGGCCCACTACAATGAGCAGTTCTTC	CSVIGQAHYNEQFF
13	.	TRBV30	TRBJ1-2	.	TGTGCCTGGAGTGTAAATCACCGCTATGGCTACACCTTC	CAWSVNHRYGYTF
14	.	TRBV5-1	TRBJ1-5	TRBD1	TGCGCCAGCAGCCCCGGGACAGAAAATCAGCCCCAGCATTTT	CASSPGTENQPQHF
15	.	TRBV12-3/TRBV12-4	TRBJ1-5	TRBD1	TGTGCCAGCAGTCAGCAGGGGGATCAGAATCAGCCCCAGCATTTT	CASSQQGDQNQPQHF
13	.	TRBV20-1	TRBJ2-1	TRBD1	TGCAGTGTTCCGGGACAGGGGGCAGAAGAGCAGTTCTTC	CSVPGQGAEEQFF
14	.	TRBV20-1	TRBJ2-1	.	TGCAGTGCTAGAGGGTCGCTTACCTACAATGAGCAGTTCTTC	CSARGSLTYNEQFF
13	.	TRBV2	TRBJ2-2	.	TGTGCCAGCTCTCGAAAGGGCACCGGGGAGCTGTTTTTT	CASSRKGTGELFF
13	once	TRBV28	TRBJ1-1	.	TGTGCCAGCAGTTTCGGAGAGGCCGCTGAAGCTTTCTTT	CASSFGEAAEAFF
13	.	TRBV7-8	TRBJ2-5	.	TGTGCCAGCAGCCCCCGAATGGGGGAGACCCAGTACTTC	CASSPRMGETQYF
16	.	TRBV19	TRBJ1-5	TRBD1	TGTGCCAGTAGTATTCATTCCAGGGGGCGAGGACAGCCCCAGCATTTT	CASSIHSRGRGQPQHF
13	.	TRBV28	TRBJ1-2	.	TGTGCCAGCAGTTTCGGTCAGGCAGTTGGCTACACCTTC	CASSFGQAVGYTF
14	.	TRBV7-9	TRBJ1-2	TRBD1	TGTGCCAGCAGGCCCCAGGGGGGCGGCTATGGCTACACCTTC	CASRPQGGGYGYTF
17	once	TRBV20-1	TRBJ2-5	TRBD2	TGCAGTGCCCAAGGGGCTAGCGGAGTAGGGACTCAAGAGACCCAGTACTTC	CSAQGASGVGTQETQYF
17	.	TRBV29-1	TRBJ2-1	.	TGCAGCGTTGAAAAATCGGTGCAGCGCTGGTCCTACAATGAGCAGTTCTTC	CSVEKSVQRWSYNEQFF
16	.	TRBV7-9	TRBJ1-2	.	TGTGCCAGCAGCCAAACGGCTACCAGGATCCAGTCGGGCTACACCTTC	CASSQTATRIQSGYTF
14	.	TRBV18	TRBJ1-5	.	TGTGCCAGCTCACCGCAGGGTAGCAATCAGCCCCAGCATTTT	CASSPQGSNQPQHF
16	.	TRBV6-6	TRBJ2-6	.	TGTGCCAGCATCACCGCCCTAACAGCTGGGGCCAACGTCCTGACTTTC	CASITALTAGANVLTF
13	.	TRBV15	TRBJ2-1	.	TGTGCCACCAGCAGAGAGGTAGGGGCTGAGCAGTTCTTC	CATSREVGAEQFF
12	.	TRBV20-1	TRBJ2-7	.	TGCAGTGCGTTGGGAAGAACCTACGAGCAGTACTTC	CSALGRTYEQYF
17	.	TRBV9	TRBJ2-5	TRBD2	TGTGCCAGCAGCGCCGGGGGTAGCGGGAGAATGCAAGAGACCCAGTACTTC	CASSAGGSGRMQETQYF
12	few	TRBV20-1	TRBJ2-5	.	TGCAGTGCTAGGGCGGGGCGCGAGACCCAGTACTTC	CSARAGRETQYF
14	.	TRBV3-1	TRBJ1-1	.	TGTGCCAGCAGCACCCGACGGGGGAACACTGAAGCTTTCTTT	CASSTRRGNTEAFF
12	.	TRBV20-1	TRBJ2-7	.	TGCAGTGCCATACTGGGGGGCGACGAGCAGTACTTC	CSAILGGDEQYF
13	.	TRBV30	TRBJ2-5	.	TGTGCCTGGAGTGACGGGATGGTCGAGACCCAGTACTTC	CAWSDGMVETQYF
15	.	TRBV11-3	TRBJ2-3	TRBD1	TGTGCCAGCAGCTTAGGGGACAGGGACACAGATACGCAGTATTTT	CASSLGDRDTDTQYF
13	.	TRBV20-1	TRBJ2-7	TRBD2	TGCAGTGCCTGGGGGGGAGGGCGTCGAGAGCAGTACTTC	CSAWGGGRREQYF
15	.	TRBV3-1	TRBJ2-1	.	TGTGCCAGCAGCCAAGATCTTGACCAATACAATGAGCAGTTCTTC	CASSQDLDQYNEQFF
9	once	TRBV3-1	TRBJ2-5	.	TGTGCCAGCAGCCCCCCCCAGTACTTC	CASSPPQYF
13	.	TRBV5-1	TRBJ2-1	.	TGCGCCAGCAGCTTCGGCTCCTACAATGAGCAGTTCTTC	CASSFGSYNEQFF
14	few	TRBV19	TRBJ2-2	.	TGTGCCAGTAGTCAGGGAGGGGGCACCGGGGAGCTGTTTTTT	CASSQGGGTGELFF
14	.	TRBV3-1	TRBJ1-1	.	TGTGCCAGCAGCCAGGTACAGGCGACCACTGAAGCTTTCTTT	CASSQVQATTEAFF
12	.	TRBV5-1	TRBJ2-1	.	TGCGCCAGCGATCGTAGGGGGAATGAGCAGTTCTTC	CASDRRGNEQFF
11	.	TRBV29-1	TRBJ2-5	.	TGCAGCGTTGGACAGTCTGAGACCCAGTACTTC	CSVGQSETQYF
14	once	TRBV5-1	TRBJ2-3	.	TGCGCCAGCAGGCCTAGTCCAAGCACAGATACGCAGTATTTT	CASRPSPSTDTQYF
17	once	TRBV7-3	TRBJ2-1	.	TGTGCCAGCAGCCCTCGGGTCGGCCAGAGCTCCTACAATGAGCAGTTCTTC	CASSPRVGQSSYNEQFF
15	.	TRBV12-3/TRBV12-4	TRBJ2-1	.	TGTGCCAGCAGTTTACAAAGGAGCTCCTACAATGAGCAGTTCTTC	CASSLQRSSYNEQFF
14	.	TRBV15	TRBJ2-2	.	TGTGCCACCAGCATGGACACCAACACCGGGGAGCTGTTTTTT	CATSMDTNTGELFF
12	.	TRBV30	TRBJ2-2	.	TGTGCCTGGGGCCGGGGCCCCGGGGAGCTGTTTTTT	CAWGRGPGELFF
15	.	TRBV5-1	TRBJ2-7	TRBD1	TGCGCCAGCAGCTTAAACAGGGGGCTGAATTACGAGCAGTACTTC	CASSLNRGLNYEQYF
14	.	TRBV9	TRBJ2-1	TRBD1	TGTGCCAGCAGCGGTGGGGACAGGGACAATGAGCAGTTCTTC	CASSGGDRDNEQFF
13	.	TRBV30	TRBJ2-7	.	TGTGCCTGGACAAAACAGGGAACCTACGAGCAGTACTTC	CAWTKQGTYEQYF
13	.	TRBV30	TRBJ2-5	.	TGTGCCTGGAGTCACGCAGGGTGGGAGACCCAGTACTTC	CAWSHAGWETQYF
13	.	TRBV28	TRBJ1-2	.	TGTGCCAGCAAACCACTGATAAACTATGGCTACACCTTC	CASKPLINYGYTF
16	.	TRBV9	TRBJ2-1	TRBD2	TGTGCCAGCAGCGTAGAGGGACTAGCGGGGATAAATGAGCAGTTCTTC	CASSVEGLAGINEQFF
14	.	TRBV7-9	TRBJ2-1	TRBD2	TGTGCCAGCAGCTTAGCGCTATCGGGAGGTGAGCAGTTCTTC	CASSLALSGGEQFF
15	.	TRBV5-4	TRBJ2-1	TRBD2	TGTGCCAGCAGCCCGGGACTAGCGGGCCATCTTGAGCAGTTCTTC	CASSPGLAGHLEQFF
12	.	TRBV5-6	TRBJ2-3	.	TGTGCCAGCAGCTTTAACCCTGATACGCAGTATTTT	CASSFNPDTQYF
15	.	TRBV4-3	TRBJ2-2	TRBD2	TGCGCCAGCAGCCCAAGCGGGAGGGCCGCCGGGGAGCTGTTTTTT	CASSPSGRAAGELFF
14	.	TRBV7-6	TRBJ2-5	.	TGTGCCAGCAGCCCGCTCACAGCGCAAGAGACCCAGTACTTC	CASSPLTAQETQYF